The sequence of this T cell receptor beta chain was determined in a study of T cells after yellow fever vaccination. There are many counts of this clonotype. Its specificity is not known. Using its own MiXCR run on the 5' RACE reads, TCRdb lists one record per CDR3 protein. The data contain hundreds of thousands of distinct CDR3 sequences, about 19% of them seen just once; the ten biggest clones take up 15% to 20%. The germline gives CDR1 SGHDT, CDR2 YYEEEE. There are 13 residues in the CDR3. The V and J ends lost 2 bases and 8 bases, in that order; junction bases with no gene match: 6. General study points: The secondary T-cell response peaked on day 5, not day 15, but was weaker. Contamination of FACS-sorted repertoires by abundant clonotypes from the bulk population could occur.

This receptor was obtained from a man younger than 30 who received the YFV17D yellow fever vaccine. The chain recombines TRBV5-6 with TRBJ1-2; TRBD1 agrees at 7 bases. Material: PBMCs, obtained before the yellow fever booster vaccination. The CDR3 DNA sequence: TGTGCCAGCAGCTTTGACAGGGCAGAGGGCTACACCTTC. Translated: CASSFDRAEGYTF.